These 32 T cell receptor beta chains originate from one sample sequenced in a study of kidney transplant recipient with SARS-CoV-2 infection. TCRdb recomputed calls from the reads with MiXCR, one row per CDR3 protein. The profile covers under 250,000 distinct CDR3 sequences, with 25% to 35% appearing a single time and nearly 7.5% taken by the ten largest. The input for sequencing was a blood sample, taken at baseline and around day 110 from a kidney transplant recipient. These receptors originate from a male patient younger than 45 who had COVID-19 and was a kidney transplant recipient. Some T cells may have come from the graft donor.

With respect to this clonotype: A much larger clonotype is one base distant, so this may be a read error. The chain combines TRBV4-3 with TRBJ1-6, with D uncertain. From germline, CDR1 is LGHNA and CDR2 YSLEER. The CDR3 runs to 14 residues. V lost 1 base, J lost 10 bases, and 11 bases lay in between. The CDR3 coding sequence is TGCGCCAGCAGCCAAGGTATGTTGCGCTCACCCCTCCACTTT. Translating gives CASSQGMLRSPLHF.

This clonotype was observed many times. The CDR3 is CASRYVLATVMQDTQYF. Here the CDR3 DNA reads TGTGCCAGCAGGTACGTGCTAGCTACAGTCATGCAAGATACGCAGTATTTT. The gene calls are TRBV21-1 and TRBJ2-3. TRBV21-1 is assigned pseudogene status. The CDR3 contains 17 residues.

Worth noting for this clonotype: This may arise from a read error, as a much more abundant clone is one base away. V is TRBV7-7 and J is TRBJ1-2; the D is unclear. This CDR3 comprises 17 residues. The germline CDR1 and CDR2 sequences are SSHAT and FNYEAQ (reference sequence). This CDR3 reads CASIERYKCRKTYGHTF. The CDR3 DNA follows: TGTGCCAGCATCGAGAGATATAAGTGCCGAAAGACCTATGGCCACACCTTC.

This clonotype has a count of ten or more. The chain is built from TRBV12-3 or TRBV12-4 and TRBJ1-6; the match to TRBD1 covers 7 bases. CDR3 length: 15 amino acids. Unmatched junction bases numbered 5, after V lost 3 bases and J lost 6 bases. The CDR3 sequence is CASSFRGTVNSPLHF. CDR3 DNA: TGTGCCAGCAGTTTCCGCGGGACAGTTAATTCACCCCTCCACTTT.

This clonotype has a count of ten or more. The chain combines TRBV15 with TRBJ2-2, with TRBD2 as a possible D gene (6 bases). V gave up 2 bases and J gave up 5 bases, with 18 bases separating them. This CDR3 has 17 residues. Germline V gives CDR1 LNHNV, CDR2 YYDKDF (reference sequence). This CDR3 is CATSRPGTPHLTGELFF. In DNA form, the CDR3 reads TGTGCCACCAGCAGACCCGGGACTCCACACCTAACCGGGGAGCTGTTTTTT. The variable domain in full, completed from reference TRBV15 and TRBJ2-2, reads DAMVIQNPRYQVTQFGKPVTLSCSQTLNHNVMYWYQQKSSQAPKLLFHYYDKDFNNEADTPDNFQSRRPNTSFCFLDIRSPGLGDTAMYLCATSRPGTPHLTGELFFGEGSRLTVL.

Turning to this clonotype: This may arise from a read error, as a much more abundant clone is one base away. The missing conserved phenylalanine or tryptophan at the end of this CDR3 makes a read error likely. The chain employs TRBV7-8 and TRBJ1-1, with a weak D call TRBD1 (6 bases). Germline CDR1 and CDR2: SGHVS and FQNEAQ. The V gene lost 5 bases and the J gene lost 1 base, with 11 bases spanning the gap. The CDR3 spans 14 residues. This CDR3 is CASSQGTANTEAFL. The CDR3 region has the DNA TGTGCCAGCAGCCAGGGGACGGCGAACACTGAAGCTTTCCTT.

In this sample, this clonotype turned up many times. This chain connects TRBV5-6 to TRBJ1-2; no reliable D call. The germline V gene has CDR1 SGHDT and CDR2 YYEEEE. CDR3 length: 16 amino acids. Trimming cost V 6 bases and J 4 bases, with 22 bases left between them. CDR3: CASNEANSRKTYGYTF. The DNA of the CDR3 is TGTGCCAGCAATGAGGCCAATAGTCGAAAGACCTATGGCTACACCTTC.

This clonotype was seen more than once but under ten times. The chain has TRBV11-2 and TRBJ2-1; the D gene is possibly TRBD2 (5 bases). Trimming took off 3 bases at V and 10 bases at J, with 13 bases between the two ends. CDR3 length: 13 amino acids. Germline V gene lookup returns CDR1 SGHAT and CDR2 FQNNGV. The chain's CDR3 is CASSLTGRAEQFF. Written as DNA, the CDR3 is TGTGCCAGCAGCTTGACTGGGCGGGCAGAGCAGTTCTTC.

The V gene is TRBV5-1, the J gene TRBJ1-1, with 8 nucleotides matching TRBD1. V dropped 3 bases and J dropped 3; count of bases not matched to a gene: 4. Germline lookup yields CDR1 SGHRS and CDR2 YFSETQ. This CDR3 has 14 amino acids. The CDR3 DNA reads as TGCGCCAGCAGCTGGGACAGGCAATACACTGAAGCTTTCTTT. It specifies CASSWDRQYTEAFF.

This clonotype was observed at least ten times. The chain has TRBV6-5 and TRBJ1-5; D unresolved. This CDR3 region has 15 residues. Germline assignment: CDR1 MNHEY and CDR2 SVGAGI. Trimming took 7 bases from V and 3 from J, leaving 16 bases between them. The CDR3 here is CASTPGPGSNQPQHF. DNA of the CDR3: TGTGCCAGCACCCCGGGCCCCGGATCCAATCAGCCCCAGCATTTT.

In the case of this clonotype: Possible read error: a much larger clone is one base away. The chain employs TRBV6-1 and TRBJ1-6; D not resolved. Germline V gene lookup returns CDR1 MNHNS and CDR2 SASEGT. The CDR3 is 17 amino acids. CDR3 bases: TGTACCAGCAGTGAAGCCCCCCACAGACACACTAATTCACCCCTCCACTTT. Translating it yields CTSSEAPHRHTNSPLHF.

Notes on this clonotype: A much bigger clone sits one base away, suggesting this may be a read error. CDR3 coding DNA: TGTGCCAGCAAAGGCGTTCTGAGAGTACGAAAGGCCTATGGCTACACCTTC. This gives the protein CASKGVLRVRKAYGYTF. V usage is TRBV5-2 and J usage is TRBJ1-2. TRBV5-2 is designated a pseudogene. This CDR3 is built from 17 residues.

Concerning this clonotype: It may be a read error: a sequence one base away is much more abundant. The gene calls are TRBV28 and TRBJ1-5, with a weak D call TRBD1 (6 bases). The CDR3 has 14 amino acids. Germline V gives CDR1 MDHEN, CDR2 SYDVKM. V shed 7 bases and J shed 3 bases, with 13 bases lying between them. The chain's CDR3 is CASNLNRVNQPQHF. The CDR3 DNA is TGTGCCAGCAATTTGAACAGGGTCAATCAGCCCCAGCATTTT.

In this sample, this clonotype turned up many times. The V and J genes are TRBV30 and TRBJ2-7; the D gene could be TRBD1 or TRBD2 (5 bases each). V was pared by 2 bases and J by 4 bases, with 9 bases between. The CDR3 consists of 12 residues. CDR1 is GTSNPN, CDR2 SVGIG, per germline (reference sequence). The DNA for the CDR3 is TGTGCCTGGAGTCACTGGGGGTACGAGCAGTACTTC. Protein product: CAWSHWGYEQYF.

Ten or more counts support this clonotype. This chain uses TRBV4-2 with TRBJ2-2; 7 bases are a match to TRBD2. The CDR3 extends over 17 amino acids. J gave up 5 bases and V 1 base, and 10 bases lay outside the gene matches. CDR1 and CDR2 from the germline V gene are LGHNA and YNFKEQ. The CDR3 loop is CASSQAISGVKTGELFF. CDR3 sequence (DNA): TGTGCCAGCAGCCAAGCCATAAGCGGGGTAAAAACCGGGGAGCTGTTTTTT.

Comment on this clonotype: A much more abundant neighbour one base away suggests this may be a read error. This rearrangement joins TRBV6-5 to TRBJ2-2; 10 bases are shared with TRBD1. There are 15 residues in the CDR3. In germline, CDR1 is MNHEY, CDR2 SVGAGI. This CDR3 reads CASSDRGRATGKLFF. CDR3 sequence (DNA): TGTGCCAGCAGTGACAGGGGGCGCGCCACCGGGAAGCTGTTTTTT.

In its sample, this clonotype was seen a few times. The gene calls are TRBV5-8 and TRBJ2-3; no firm D call. Trimming removed 5 bases from V and 3 bases from J, with 10 bases in between. The CDR3 totals 13 residues. In germline, CDR1 is SGHTS, CDR2 YDEGEE. CDR3 sequence: CASRPSWTDTQYF. CDR3 nucleotide sequence: TGTGCCAGCAGGCCTTCGTGGACAGATACGCAGTATTTT.

This clonotype occurred many times. The genes are TRBV3-1 and TRBJ1-2, with D perhaps matching TRBD1 (5 bases). The CDR3 loop spans 17 amino acids. Germline V gene lookup returns CDR1 LGHDT and CDR2 YNNKEL (reference sequence). The V and J ends lost 4 bases and 4 bases respectively, with 22 bases between them. This CDR3 reads CASSRKDTLRKTYGYTF. The CDR3 DNA reads TGTGCCAGCAGCCGGAAGGACACCCTTCGAAAGACCTATGGCTACACCTTC.

This clonotype was detected many times. The chain couples TRBV5-1 to TRBJ2-7; the D call may be TRBD1 or TRBD2 (5 bases each). Trimming stripped 3 bases from V and 3 bases from J, with 13 bases between. This CDR3 spans 14 amino acids. CDR1 and CDR2 (germline): SGHRS, YFSETQ. This chain's CDR3 is CASSSGTGDYEQYF. CDR3 nucleotides: TGCGCCAGCAGCTCAGGGACCGGGGACTACGAGCAGTACTTC.

This clonotype was recorded at least ten times. V usage is TRBV6-8 and J usage is TRBJ1-2; D unclear. CDR1 and CDR2 (germline): MNHGY, SAAAGT. V lost 5 bases to trimming and J lost 4 bases, with 23 bases between them. The CDR3 is 17 amino acids. The CDR3 sequence is CASSAQKRSRKTYGYTF. The DNA for the CDR3 is TGTGCCAGCAGTGCACAGAAACGCTCTAGAAAGACCTATGGCTACACCTTC.

Comments on this clonotype: This may arise from a read error, as a much more abundant clone is one base away. The chain combines TRBV24-1 with TRBJ1-2; 8 bases match TRBD1. The germline gives CDR1 KGHDR, CDR2 SFDVKD. There are 14 residues in the CDR3. This CDR3 reads CATSETGQGYGYIF. The CDR3 nucleotides read TGTGCCACCAGTGAGACAGGACAGGGCTATGGCTACATCTTC.

In the case of this clonotype: A much bigger clone sits one base away, suggesting this may be a read error. This chain connects TRBV10-3 to TRBJ2-3; possible D gene TRBD1, 5 bases. Trimming removed 3 bases at V and 2 bases at J, with 9 bases between. Per germline, CDR1 ENHRY and CDR2 SYGVKD. This CDR3 region has 14 residues. In DNA form, the CDR3 reads TGTGCCATCAGTGACAGGGTCGACACAGATACGCAGTATTTT. Translation gives CAISDRVDTDTQYF.

This clonotype has a handful of counts. The gene calls are TRBV20-1 and TRBJ1-1; D is possibly TRBD1 (6 bases). Trimming stripped 1 base from V and 1 base from J, with 10 bases between. The CDR3 covers 14 residues. From germline, CDR1 is DFQATT and CDR2 SNEGSKA (reference sequence). CDR3 loop: CSARVLQGNTEAFF. In nucleotides, the CDR3 is TGCAGTGCTAGAGTGTTACAGGGGAACACTGAAGCTTTCTTT.

At least ten counts were recorded for this clonotype. The gene calls are TRBV7-7 and TRBJ1-2; D remains ambiguous. Germline loops: CDR1 SSHAT, CDR2 FNYEAQ (reference sequence). The CDR3 sequence is 17 residues long. Trimming took 5 bases from V and 4 from J, leaving 23 bases between them. The CDR3 DNA follows: TGTGCCAGCAGCAATGGTGTTAAGTGCCGAAAGACCTATGGCTACACCTTC. Translation gives CASSNGVKCRKTYGYTF.

Notes on this clonotype: A read error is possible here, since a much larger clone lies one base away. J is TRBJ1-2 and V is TRBV7-9, with D perhaps TRBD1 (6 bases). Looked up from germline, CDR1 is SEHNR and CDR2 is FQNEAQ (reference sequence). V lost 5 bases to trimming and J lost 3 bases, with 16 bases between them. The CDR3 loop spans 15 amino acids. The CDR3 spells CASSPGADLHYGYTF. As DNA, the CDR3 is TGTGCCAGCAGCCCAGGGGCAGACCTACACTATGGCTACACCTTC.

In its sample, this clonotype was seen many times. V and J are TRBV7-2 and TRBJ2-7, with D maybe TRBD2 (6 bases). With 7 bases removed from V and 5 bases from J, the gap between germline ends came to 18 bases. Germline CDR1 SGHTA, CDR2 FQGNSA. CDR3 length: 14 amino acids. In nucleotides, the CDR3 is TGTGCCAGCACCTCCCCCGCGACTAGGGACGAGCAGTACTTC. Amino acid sequence: CASTSPATRDEQYF.

Details on this clonotype: It may be a read error: a sequence one base away is much more abundant. This chain joins TRBV12-3 or TRBV12-4 and TRBJ1-4, with 9 positions matching TRBD1. The CDR3 runs 15 residues. In DNA, the CDR3 is TGTGCCGGCAGTTCCACAGGGGGCGAAGGTGAAAAACTGTTTTTT. It encodes CAGSSTGGEGEKLFF.

Regarding this clonotype: Since a much larger clone is just one base distant, this may be a read error. The gene calls are TRBV11-2 and TRBJ1-2, with 7 bases aligning to TRBD1. V lost 5 bases, J lost 6 bases, and 9 bases stayed unmatched. CDR3 size: 14 residues. Germline loops: CDR1 SGHAT, CDR2 FQNNGV. The CDR3 protein is CASSRDRTPHGYTF. The CDR3 bases are TGTGCCAGCAGCCGGGACAGAACGCCCCATGGCTACACCTTC.

This clonotype came up many times. The chain carries TRBV6-2 or TRBV6-3 and TRBJ2-1; perhaps TRBD2 as D (5 bases). Per germline, CDR1 MNHEY and CDR2 SVGEGT. The V end was cut by 6 bases, the J end by 9 bases, with 15 bases between. CDR3 length: 13 amino acids. CDR3 sequence: CASRQATGGEQFF. For the CDR3, the DNA is TGTGCCAGCAGGCAGGCGACTGGAGGTGAGCAGTTCTTC.

The table lists this clonotype with many counts. The rearrangement joins TRBV15 to TRBJ2-7, with D tentatively TRBD2 (5 bases). V was pared by 5 bases and J by 5 bases, with 7 bases between. The CDR3 contains 11 residues. CDR1 and CDR2 (germline): LNHNV, YYDKDF (reference sequence). The DNA for the CDR3 is TGTGCCACCAGCGAGGGAGACGAGCAGTACTTC. Protein product: CATSEGDEQYF.

This clonotype was detected many times. The chain couples TRBV6-8 to TRBJ2-7; no clear D gene. The CDR3 covers 11 residues. Germline V CDR1 and CDR2: MNHGY, SAAAGT. V shed 7 bases and J shed 3 bases, with 7 bases lying between them. CDR3 protein: CASMVRYEQYF. DNA of the CDR3: TGTGCCAGCATGGTGCGCTACGAGCAGTACTTC.

This clonotype was observed many times. The chain combines TRBV15 with TRBJ1-2; D possibly corresponds to TRBD1 (5 bases). This CDR3 has 17 residues. CDR1 is LNHNV and CDR2 is YYDKDF in the germline V gene (reference sequence). Trimming left V 5 bases short and J 4 bases short, with 23 bases between. CDR3 in DNA: TGTGCCACCAGCCGTGACAGAAGGTGTGGAAAGACCTATGGCTACACCTTC. Residues: CATSRDRRCGKTYGYTF.